The clone carrying this TCR beta chain was counted only a few times. TCRbeta library preparation incorporated unique molecular identifiers. TCRdb fed the PCR reads into MiXCR, producing one record per CDR3 protein. The sample includes fewer than 550,000 distinct CDR3 sequences, approximately 10% seen only once; the top ten take roughly 5.5%. This record belongs to a study of T-cell reconstitution after alpha-beta-depleted transplantation in children. CDR1 is MNHEY and CDR2 is SMNVEV in the germline V gene (reference sequence). The V end lost 2 bases, the J end lost 1 base, and 15 bases lay between the germline ends. This CDR3 is 16 amino acids long.

The receptor was isolated from a human donor who donated a stem cell graft to a child with acute myeloid leukemia. The sample in question was PBMCs from the stem cell graft donor, obtained from the stem cell graft. The V gene is TRBV27, the J gene TRBJ2-7; perhaps TRBD1 as D (6 bases). The CDR3 sequence: CASSLRFRTESYEQYF. The CDR3 nucleotides read TGTGCCAGCAGTTTAAGGTTTCGGACAGAATCCTACGAGCAGTACTTC.